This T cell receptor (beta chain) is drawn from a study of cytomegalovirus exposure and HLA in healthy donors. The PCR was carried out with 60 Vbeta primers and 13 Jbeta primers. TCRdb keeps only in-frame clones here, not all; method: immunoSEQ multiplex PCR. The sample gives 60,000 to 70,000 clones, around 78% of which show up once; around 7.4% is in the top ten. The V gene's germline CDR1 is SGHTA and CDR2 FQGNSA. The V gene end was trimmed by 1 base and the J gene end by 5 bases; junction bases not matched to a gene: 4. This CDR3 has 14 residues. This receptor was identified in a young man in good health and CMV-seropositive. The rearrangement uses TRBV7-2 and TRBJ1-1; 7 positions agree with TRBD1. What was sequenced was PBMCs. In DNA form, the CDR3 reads TGTGCCAGCAGCTTAGTAGGGGGCATAACTGAAGCTTTCTTT. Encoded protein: CASSLVGGITEAFF. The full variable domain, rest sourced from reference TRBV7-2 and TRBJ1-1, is GAGVSQSPSNKVTEKGKDVELRCDPISGHTALYWYRQSLGQGLEFLIYFQGNSAPDKSGLPSDRFSAERTGGSVSTLTIQRTQQEDSAVYLCASSLVGGITEAFFGQGTRLTVV.